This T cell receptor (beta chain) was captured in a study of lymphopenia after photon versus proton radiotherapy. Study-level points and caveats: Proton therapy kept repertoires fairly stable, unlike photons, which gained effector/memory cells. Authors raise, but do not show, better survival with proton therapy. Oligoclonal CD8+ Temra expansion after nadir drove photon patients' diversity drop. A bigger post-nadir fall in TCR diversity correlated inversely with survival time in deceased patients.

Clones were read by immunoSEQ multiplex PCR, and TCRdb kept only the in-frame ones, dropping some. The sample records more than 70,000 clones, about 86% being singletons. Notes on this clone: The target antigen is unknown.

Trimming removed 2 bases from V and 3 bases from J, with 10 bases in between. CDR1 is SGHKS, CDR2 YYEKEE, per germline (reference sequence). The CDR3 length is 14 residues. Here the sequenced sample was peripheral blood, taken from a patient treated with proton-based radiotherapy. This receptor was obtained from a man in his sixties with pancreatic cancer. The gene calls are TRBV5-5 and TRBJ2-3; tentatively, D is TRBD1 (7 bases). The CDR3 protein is CASSLPGGTDTQYF. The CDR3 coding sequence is TGTGCCAGCAGCTTACCAGGGGGGACAGATACGCAGTATTTT. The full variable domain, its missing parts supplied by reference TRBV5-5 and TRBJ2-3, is DAGVTQSPTHLIKTRGQQVTLRCSPISGHKSVSWYQQVLGQGPQFIFQYYEKEERGRGNFPDRFSARQFPNYSSELNVNALLLGDSALYLCASSLPGGTDTQYFGPGTRLTVL.